These 22 T cell receptor beta chains originate from one sample sequenced in a study of blood T cell repertoires in COVID-19. Sequenced by immunoSEQ multiplex PCR; TCRdb stores in-frame clones only, minus some. This repertoire shows fewer than 200,000 clones, around 84% found once; its top ten account for less than 3%. The sequenced material came from peripheral blood. These receptors all stem from a man aged 35-49 years with active or convalescent COVID-19.

For the CDR3, the DNA is TGTGCCACCAGCCCGCAAGGACAGGAGCAGTTCTTC. It is translated as CATSPQGQEQFF. The chain recombines TRBV15 with TRBJ2-1, with D tentatively TRBD1 (6 bases). V lost 5 bases and J 10 bases, leaving 12 bases between the germline ends. CDR3 size: 12 residues. CDR1 is LNHNV, CDR2 YYDKDF, per germline (reference sequence). Together with reference TRBV15 and TRBJ2-1, the CDR3 gives the full variable domain: DAMVIQNPRYQVTQFGKPVTLSCSQTLNHNVMYWYQQKSSQAPKLLFHYYDKDFNNEADTPDNFQSRRPNTSFCFLDIRSPGLGDTAMYLCATSPQGQEQFFGPGTRLTVL.

The chain has TRBV27 and TRBJ2-7; 9 positions match TRBD1. The CDR3 runs 14 residues. The germline CDR1 and CDR2 sequences are MNHEY and SMNVEV (reference sequence). V shed 3 bases and J 3 bases; nucleotides not matched to a gene: 3. CDR3 coding DNA: TGTGCCAGCAGTTTCGGACAGGGGTACTACGAGCAGTACTTC. Its protein product is CASSFGQGYYEQYF.

The chain carries TRBV5-1 and TRBJ2-7, with TRBD2 matching over 10 bases. V dropped 0 bases and J dropped 5; count of bases not matched to a gene: 5. This CDR3 region has 15 residues. The germline CDR1 and CDR2 sequences are SGHRS and YFSETQ. In DNA form, the CDR3 reads TGCGCCAGCAGCTTGGATTCGACTAGCGGGCACGAGCAGTACTTC. Its protein product is CASSLDSTSGHEQYF.

J is TRBJ2-3 and V is TRBV29-1, with 12 bases that match TRBD1. This CDR3 comprises 15 residues. Germline V CDR1 and CDR2: SQVTM, ANQGSEA. V shed 6 bases, J shed 5 bases, and the junction held 9 bases outside the gene matches. This chain's CDR3 is CSVGTGGALKDTQYF. CDR3 DNA: TGCAGCGTGGGGACAGGGGGCGCGTTAAAAGATACGCAGTATTTT.

V is TRBV19 and J is TRBJ2-2; 7 nucleotides line up with TRBD2. Trimming at V came to 6 bases and at J to 1 base, leaving 5 bases not matched to a gene. Germline CDR1 LNHDA, CDR2 SQIVND (reference sequence). The CDR3 is made up of 15 amino acids. The CDR3 bases are TGTGCCAGTAGAGCCGGGACTAAGAACACCGGGGAGCTGTTTTTT. It is translated as CASRAGTKNTGELFF.

The gene calls are TRBV28 and TRBJ1-2; D remains unclear. This CDR3 spans 12 amino acids. V was clipped by 5 bases and J by 4 bases, with 8 bases between them. CDR1 is MDHEN, CDR2 SYDVKM, per germline. The CDR3 sequence: CASSRVPYGYTF. The CDR3 nucleotides are TGTGCCAGCAGTCGGGTCCCCTATGGCTACACCTTC.

This rearrangement joins TRBV9 to TRBJ2-2; the match to TRBD1 covers 8 bases. This CDR3 is built from 15 residues. Unmatched junction bases numbered 2, after V lost 0 bases and J lost 4 bases. The germline V gene has CDR1 SGDLS and CDR2 YYNGEE. The CDR3 DNA is TGTGCCAGCAGCGTAGTACAGGGGGTCACCGGGGAGCTGTTTTTT. This encodes CASSVVQGVTGELFF.

This rearrangement joins TRBV28 to TRBJ1-1; perhaps TRBD1 as D (5 bases). This CDR3 region has 14 residues. Deletions cut 3 bases from V and 1 base from J, with 9 bases between. Germline CDR1 is MDHEN and CDR2 is SYDVKM. CDR3 sequence (DNA): TGTGCCAGCAGTTTCCCAGGGTCGAACACTGAAGCTTTCTTT. Translated, it gives CASSFPGSNTEAFF.

This clone has a single count. The V and J genes are TRBV5-1 and TRBJ2-5; 9 bases map to TRBD1. Germline lookup yields CDR1 SGHRS and CDR2 YFSETQ. J lost 3 bases, V lost 3 bases, and 6 bases had no gene match. CDR3 size: 15 residues. The CDR3 spells CASSSTGGAEETQYF. Written as DNA, the CDR3 is TGCGCCAGCAGCTCAACAGGGGGCGCGGAAGAGACCCAGTACTTC.

The chain joins TRBV9 to TRBJ1-6, with TRBD1 identical over 7 bases. The CDR3 loop spans 12 amino acids. V lost 7 bases to trimming and J lost 12 bases; unmatched junction nucleotides: 7. Germline values: CDR1 SGDLS, CDR2 YYNGEE. The CDR3 loop is CASGTTGQPLHF. As DNA, the CDR3 is TGTGCCAGCGGTACGACAGGGCAACCCCTCCACTTT.

This clone is deemed medium-sized. In DNA, the CDR3 is TGCAGCGTTGAAGTAGGGGGATCTGGAAACACCATATATTTT. Translation: CSVEVGGSGNTIYF. The rearrangement uses TRBV29-1 and TRBJ1-3; D is perhaps TRBD1 (6 bases). Germline loops: CDR1 SQVTM, CDR2 ANQGSEA. The CDR3 is 14 residues long. The V end was cut by 1 base, the J end by 1 base, with 8 bases between.

This rearrangement joins TRBV6-2 or TRBV6-3 to TRBJ2-3; D is unresolved. CDR1 and CDR2 from the germline V gene are MNHEY and SVGEGT. The V gene lost 5 bases and the J gene lost 2 bases, with 11 bases spanning the gap. The CDR3 runs 14 residues. CDR3 nucleotides: TGTGCCAGCAGTGGCTCCAAATTCACAGATACGCAGTATTTT. Translation gives CASSGSKFTDTQYF.

This clone is a singleton in its sample. The rearrangement links TRBV3-1 (or the pseudogene TRBV3-2) to TRBJ2-1; D gene unclear. V was trimmed by 0 bases and J by 3 bases, leaving 9 bases between them. Germline assignment: CDR1 LGHDT and CDR2 YNNKEL (reference sequence). This CDR3 has 15 amino acids. The CDR3: CASSQEPQYYNEQFF. Written as DNA, the CDR3 is TGTGCCAGCAGCCAAGAGCCCCAGTACTACAATGAGCAGTTCTTC.

This chain joins TRBV25-1 and TRBJ2-5; 7 nucleotides agree with TRBD1. The CDR3 is 14 residues long. With 5 bases clipped from V and 2 bases from J, the junction kept 5 bases outside the gene matches. The germline V gene encodes CDR1 MGHDK and CDR2 SYGVNS. CDR3 amino acids: CASSSPTGQETQYF. The CDR3 coding sequence is TGTGCCAGCAGTTCACCGACAGGGCAAGAGACCCAGTACTTC.

This chain joins TRBV5-5 and TRBJ2-7; 9 bases line up with TRBD2. V lost 6 bases to trimming and J lost 4 bases; unmatched junction nucleotides: 11. This CDR3 comprises 15 residues. The V gene's germline CDR1 is SGHKS and CDR2 YYEKEE (reference sequence). The CDR3 protein is CASTLAGGRGYEQYF. The CDR3 DNA is TGTGCCAGCACCCTCGCGGGGGGGAGGGGGTACGAGCAGTACTTC.

This clone has only a few counts. CDR3 in amino acids: CASSQTDYGYTF. The DNA of the CDR3 is TGTGCCAGCAGCCAAACAGACTATGGCTACACCTTC. This rearrangement joins TRBV3-1 (or the pseudogene TRBV3-2) to TRBJ1-2; D remains ambiguous. Trimming removed 2 bases at V and 3 bases at J, with 4 bases between. Germline CDR1 reads LGHDT; CDR2 reads YNNKEL (reference sequence). This CDR3 is built from 12 residues.

The rearrangement links TRBV19 to TRBJ2-1, with D possibly being TRBD2 (6 bases). Trimming shortened V by 2 bases and J by 1 base, and 12 bases separated the two germline ends. This CDR3 is built from 16 residues. Germline V CDR1 and CDR2: LNHDA, SQIVND (reference sequence). The CDR3 protein is CASSILRGVSYNEQFF. The DNA of the CDR3 is TGTGCCAGTAGTATACTGCGGGGAGTATCCTACAATGAGCAGTTCTTC.

The V call is TRBV2, the J call TRBJ1-2, with D tentatively TRBD1 (6 bases). CDR1 and CDR2 from the germline V gene are SNHLY and FYNNEI. This CDR3 spans 13 amino acids. Trimming took off 2 bases at V and 8 bases at J, with 12 bases between the two ends. In nucleotides, the CDR3 is TGTGCCAGCAGTGAATCCCAGGGGCTGGGCTACACCTTC. The encoded protein is CASSESQGLGYTF.

The V call is TRBV3-1 (or the pseudogene TRBV3-2), the J call TRBJ2-5; D gene unclear. Germline V gene lookup returns CDR1 LGHDT and CDR2 YNNKEL (reference sequence). The V end was cut by 6 bases, the J end by 3 bases, with 5 bases between. The CDR3 sequence is 11 residues long. The CDR3 protein is CASRLKETQYF. The CDR3, as DNA: TGTGCCAGCAGACTTAAAGAGACCCAGTACTTC.

The V and J genes are TRBV11-2 and TRBJ1-1, with 8 bases identical to TRBD1. The germline V gene has CDR1 SGHAT and CDR2 FQNNGV. After removal of 4 bases from V and 7 bases from J, the junction contained 8 bases not matched to a gene. The CDR3 runs 14 residues. This CDR3 is CASSYGTGLGEAFF. Written as DNA, the CDR3 is TGTGCCAGCAGCTATGGGACAGGCCTTGGTGAAGCTTTCTTT.

This clone was seen only once. V is TRBV28 and J is TRBJ1-1; no definite D call. Between the trimmed V and J ends, which lost 5 bases and 1 base, there was a span of 8 bases. The CDR3 spans 13 residues. Germline V gives CDR1 MDHEN, CDR2 SYDVKM. The CDR3 DNA follows: TGTGCCAGCAGTGCCCCTAAGAACACTGAAGCTTTCTTT. It specifies CASSAPKNTEAFF.

The V call is TRBV7-3, the J call TRBJ2-2; 8 bases match TRBD2. After removal of 4 bases from V and 6 bases from J, the junction contained 13 bases not matched to a gene. The CDR3 runs 17 residues. Germline V gene sequence: CDR1 SGHTA, CDR2 FQGTGA. The CDR3 region is CASSSKFPGLDPGELFF. For the CDR3, the DNA is TGTGCCAGCAGCTCGAAATTCCCGGGACTAGATCCCGGGGAGCTGTTTTTT.